The 21 T cell receptor beta chains below were found in one sample sequenced in a study of T cells in Graves' hyperthyroidism and ophthalmopathy (dated by TCRdb to about 2019). The method was multiplex PCR. Sequencing took place on an Illumina HiSeq 2000. The TCR beta CDR3 regions were amplified from RNA transcripts. A first-round RT-PCR of the TCR CDR3 used the HTBI primer set with the Qiagen OneStep RT-PCR kit. In-frame beta chains were kept once TCRdb had trimmed the public reads at Q25 with fastp and called clones with MiXCR. Entries are consolidated by CDR3 protein sequence, retaining the most common genes and DNA. In all, the sample holds 250,000 to 400,000 distinct CDR3 sequences, and around 13% of those were seen once. Around 32% of the sample is held by the ten biggest clonotypes. Sequenced input: blood. Receptors originate from a woman between 35 and 50 years old with Graves' ophthalmopathy.

This clonotype occurred many times. This rearrangement joins TRBV15 to TRBJ1-2; no reliable D call. This CDR3 region has 12 residues. Trimming cost V 0 bases and J 5 bases, with 4 bases left between them. Germline-derived CDR1 and CDR2 are LNHNV and YYDKDF (reference sequence). The CDR3 nucleotides read TGTGCCACCAGCAGAGATTATTATGGCTACACCTTC. Encoded protein: CATSRDYYGYTF.

There are many counts of this clonotype. This chain links TRBV11-2 with TRBJ2-3; 10 positions match TRBD2. This CDR3 has 15 amino acids. Per the germline V gene, CDR1 is SGHAT and CDR2 is FQNNGV. Losses at the gene ends were 2 bases for V and 6 bases for J; bases not matched to a gene: 5. CDR3 nucleotide sequence: TGTGCCAGCAGCTTATATAGCGGGGGGCGCGATACGCAGTATTTT. Protein sequence: CASSLYSGGRDTQYF.

This clonotype has just a few counts. V and J are TRBV30 and TRBJ2-3, with a possible D match to TRBD2 (5 bases). The germline gives CDR1 GTSNPN, CDR2 SVGIG (reference sequence). V was cut by 0 bases and J by 5 bases, with 12 bases left in between. This CDR3 is 14 amino acids long. The chain's CDR3 is CAWSVGTSQDTQYF. CDR3 sequence (DNA): TGTGCCTGGAGTGTCGGCACTAGTCAAGATACGCAGTATTTT.

This chain joins TRBV7-9 and TRBJ2-1; D unclear. Germline loops: CDR1 SEHNR, CDR2 FQNEAQ (reference sequence). There are 14 residues in the CDR3. Between the trimmed V and J ends, which lost 0 bases and 6 bases, there was a span of 9 bases. CDR3 sequence (DNA): TGTGCCAGCAGCTTAGCTTCCTCCATCAATGAGCAGTTCTTC. As protein: CASSLASSINEQFF.

This clonotype was recorded only once. A clone one base away is much larger, so this may be a read error. This rearrangement joins TRBV20-1 to TRBJ2-7; weak D call: TRBD1 (5 bases). CDR3 length equals 13 residues. CDR1 and CDR2 from the germline V gene are DFQATT and SNEGSKA (reference sequence). DNA for the CDR3: TGCAGTGCTAGAGATACAGGAAAACGCGAGCGGTACTTC. Residues: CSARDTGKRERYF.

This clonotype was recorded many times. The gene calls are TRBV5-1 and TRBJ2-1, with 7 bases matching TRBD1. After removal of 4 bases from V and 10 bases from J, the junction contained 11 bases not matched to a gene. This CDR3 has 14 amino acids. In germline, CDR1 is SGHRS, CDR2 YFSETQ. The CDR3 bases are TGCGCCAGCAGCAGACAGGGTGCTTTCGACGAGCAGTTCTTC. Amino acid sequence: CASSRQGAFDEQFF.

The rearrangement uses TRBV5-6 and TRBJ1-2; 12 nucleotides agree with TRBD1. Germline lookup yields CDR1 SGHDT and CDR2 YYEEEE. This CDR3 spans 15 amino acids. V dropped 3 bases and J dropped 12; count of bases not matched to a gene: 12. The DNA of the CDR3 is TGTGCCAGCAGCTCAACTAAACCGGGACAGGGGGCCAACACCTTC. It is translated as CASSSTKPGQGANTF.

The sample holds a few counts of this clonotype. This sequence joins TRBV7-6 and TRBJ1-6, with D unclear. Germline CDR1 SGHVS, CDR2 FNYEAQ. The CDR3 totals 15 residues. V lost 3 bases and J 5 bases, leaving 11 bases between the germline ends. The CDR3, as DNA: TGTGCCAGCAGCTTGCGGACCGCGGATAATTCACCCCTCCACTTT. This gives the protein CASSLRTADNSPLHF.

This clonotype was counted many times. V usage is TRBV15 and J usage is TRBJ1-2; possibly TRBD1 for D (5 bases). CDR1 is LNHNV and CDR2 is YYDKDF in the germline V gene (reference sequence). The V and J ends lost 3 bases and 9 bases respectively, with 11 bases between them. The CDR3 sequence is 12 residues long. The CDR3 bases are TGTGCCACCAGCAGTAGTCAGGGCAGCTACACCTTC. Amino acids: CATSSSQGSYTF.

The V and J genes are TRBV4-2 and TRBJ1-5; possible D gene TRBD1, 6 bases. The CDR3 sequence is 13 residues long. The germline gives CDR1 LGHNA, CDR2 YNFKEQ. V shed 0 bases and J shed 9 bases, with 9 bases lying between them. CDR3 DNA sequence: TGTGCCAGCAGCCAAGATACGGGGGCGCCCCAGCATTTT. It yields the protein CASSQDTGAPQHF.

This clonotype was counted between two and nine times. The chain couples TRBV19 to TRBJ2-2, with D possibly matching TRBD2 (6 bases). CDR1 and CDR2 from the germline V gene are LNHDA and SQIVND (reference sequence). V was shortened by 11 bases and J by 7 bases, with 8 bases between the two germline ends. The CDR3 runs 10 residues. CDR3 residues: CASGGGELFF. CDR3 DNA: TGTGCCTCCGGGGGCGGGGAGCTGTTTTTT.

Note on this clonotype: Possible read error: a much larger clone is one base away. The chain recombines TRBV5-1 with TRBJ2-7; perhaps TRBD1 as D (6 bases). The CDR3 length is 16 residues. Germline assignment: CDR1 SGHRS and CDR2 YFSETQ. V lost 7 bases to trimming and J lost 4 bases, with 24 bases between them. As DNA, the CDR3 is TGCGCCAGCTGCGCACCCGGGACAAGCAACCCTTACGAGCAGTACTTC. As protein: CASCAPGTSNPYEQYF.

This clonotype was counted only a few times. The J gene is TRBJ2-7, the V gene TRBV7-9; D may be TRBD1 or TRBD2 (6 bases each). The CDR3 has 17 amino acids. From germline, CDR1 is SEHNR and CDR2 FQNEAQ (reference sequence). V lost 5 bases, J lost 2 bases, and 22 bases lay in between. In DNA form, the CDR3 reads TGTGCCAGCAGCCCTAGGACCCCTTCGGGGGCACCCTACGAGCAGTACTTC. Residues: CASSPRTPSGAPYEQYF.

The chain recombines TRBV11-2 with TRBJ1-2; TRBD1 might be the D (6 bases). With 6 bases removed from V and 5 bases from J, the gap between germline ends came to 16 bases. CDR1 is SGHAT and CDR2 is FQNNGV in the germline V gene. This CDR3 has 14 amino acids. The CDR3 DNA is TGTGCCAGCAGTATAGAGGGGGGGGTTTATGGCTACACCTTC. Translation gives CASSIEGGVYGYTF. Looking up the rest from reference TRBV11-2 and TRBJ1-2 gives the full variable domain: EAGVAQSPRYKIIEKRQSVAFWCNPISGHATLYWYQQILGQGPKLLIQFQNNGVVDDSQLPKDRFSAERLKGVDSTLKIQPAKLEDSAVYLCASSIEGGVYGYTFGSGTRLTVV.

V is TRBV20-1 and J is TRBJ1-1; possible D gene TRBD1, 5 bases. Germline V gene sequence: CDR1 DFQATT, CDR2 SNEGSKA (reference sequence). CDR3 length: 14 residues. Deletions cut 6 bases from V and 1 base from J, with 15 bases between. CDR3: CSATEGRKNTEAFF. CDR3 nucleotides: TGCAGTGCCACGGAGGGGCGGAAGAACACTGAAGCTTTCTTT.

This clonotype was picked up a small number of times. This chain links TRBV6-1 with TRBJ1-1; 7 bases map to TRBD1. J lost 4 bases, V lost 2 bases, and 7 bases had no gene match. The CDR3 runs to 15 residues. Germline V gene data show CDR1 as MNHNS and CDR2 as SASEGT. Here the CDR3 reads CASSERAGGGTEAFF. CDR3 DNA sequence: TGTGCCAGCAGTGAAAGGGCAGGGGGAGGCACTGAAGCTTTCTTT.

V and J are TRBV30 and TRBJ2-3, with D perhaps TRBD1 (6 bases). V was clipped by 2 bases and J by 2 bases, with 11 bases between them. The CDR3 loop spans 14 amino acids. Germline V gene data show CDR1 as GTSNPN and CDR2 as SVGIG (reference sequence). The CDR3 sequence is CAWSRTALTDTQYF. CDR3 nucleotides: TGTGCCTGGAGTCGGACAGCCCTCACAGATACGCAGTATTTT.

This chain uses TRBV19 with TRBJ2-1; 11 nucleotides match TRBD1. Looked up from germline, CDR1 is LNHDA and CDR2 is SQIVND (reference sequence). V lost 2 bases and J lost 0; bases outside the gene matches: 9. CDR3 size: 19 residues. This CDR3 reads CASSILGTGGSGSYNEQFF. DNA of the CDR3: TGTGCCAGTAGTATATTAGGGACAGGGGGAAGTGGCTCCTACAATGAGCAGTTCTTC.

This clonotype was observed a handful of times. The chain carries TRBV29-1 and TRBJ1-6; D unclear. V was pared by 4 bases and J by 9 bases, with 10 bases between. The CDR3 consists of 12 residues. Germline assignment: CDR1 SQVTM and CDR2 ANQGSEA. The CDR3 DNA reads TGCAGCGTTGGGGGAATGGGTTCACCCCTCCACTTT. Translated, it gives CSVGGMGSPLHF.

The chain links TRBV3-1 to TRBJ1-3; D might be TRBD1 (5 bases). This CDR3 is built from 16 residues. Trimming took 2 bases from V and 0 from J, leaving 11 bases between them. Germline V CDR1 and CDR2: LGHDT, YNNKEL (reference sequence). CDR3 sequence (DNA): TGTGCCAGCAGCCAACCGGACACTCTCTCTGGAAACACCATATATTTT. It specifies CASSQPDTLSGNTIYF.

The chain links TRBV6-1 to TRBJ1-6; TRBD1 is a possible D gene (6 bases). The germline V and J ends were trimmed by 5 bases and 6 bases, with 14 bases remaining between them. The CDR3 is 15 amino acids. Germline V CDR1 and CDR2: MNHNS, SASEGT. CDR3 DNA: TGTGCCAGCAGTCCACTCAGGGGTTCTAATTCACCCCTCCACTTT. As protein: CASSPLRGSNSPLHF.